This TCR beta chain emerged from a study of regulatory T cells in long-lasting Graves disease. Sequencing libraries for TCR beta were prepared with iRepertoire HTBI primers and Arm-PCR of CDR3 regions. TCRdb passed the multiplex PCR reads through MiXCR, listing each CDR3 protein once. Of roughly 500,000 distinct CDR3 sequences listed, roughly 14% are singletons. Indicated time point: newly diagnosed GD, antithyroid drugs for less than 3 months. Preparation of the TCR library used RNA extracted from PBMCs. There are many counts of this clonotype. The same data also contributed to another study, on T cells in Graves' hyperthyroidism and ophthalmopathy.

The origin of this receptor is a man in his thirties or forties with Graves disease. The sample was peripheral blood mononuclear cells (PBMCs), taken at new diagnosis, from a patient treated with antithyroid drugs.

The CDR3 is CAWSGDRDGYTF. CDR3 bases: TGTGCCTGGAGCGGGGACAGGGATGGCTACACCTTC. The chain recombines TRBV30 with TRBJ1-2, with TRBD1 matching over 9 bases. The CDR3 contains 12 residues. The germline gives CDR1 GTSNPN, CDR2 SVGIG (reference sequence). V lost 3 bases to trimming and J lost 6 bases; unmatched junction nucleotides: 2.